This TCR beta chain originates from a study of T cell responses to AZD1222 COVID-19 vaccine. Sequencing used immunoSEQ multiplex PCR; TCRdb keeps in-frame clones, though not all of them. The data show more than 40,000 clones, about 90% seen once. The CDR3 totals 14 residues. The V gene's germline CDR1 is MNHEY and CDR2 SVGAGI. V shed 7 bases and J 2 bases; nucleotides not matched to a gene: 6. This sequence joins TRBV6-5 and TRBJ2-3; 7 bases are a match to TRBD2. This receptor was taken from an adult who received the AZD1222 COVID-19 vaccine. This specimen consisted of peripheral blood, obtained 28 days after the second AZD1222 dose. Written as DNA, the CDR3 is TGTGCCAGCACTAGAGCGGGGCTCACAGATACGCAGTATTTT. It yields the protein CASTRAGLTDTQYF.